Listed here are 27 T cell receptor beta chains from one sample, sequenced in a study of shared clonotypes between healthy human individuals. The data were produced by immunoSEQ multiplex PCR, yet TCRdb's version contains in-frame clones alone and is incomplete. Of 2 million to 2.5 million clones listed, 85% to 95% were seen once; the top ten hold 0.13%. Sequencing was done on a sample of naive CD4+ T cells sorted from blood. As for subset: CD45RA+ positively selected. These receptor sequences come from a young man in good health.

The chain is built from TRBV10-2 and TRBJ2-5; a weak D match, TRBD2 (6 bases). With 7 bases removed from V and 5 bases from J, the gap between germline ends came to 14 bases. Germline CDR1 is WSHSY and CDR2 is SAAADI. There are 13 residues in the CDR3. CDR3 in DNA: TGCGCCAGCATGGGCGGGATAGGTGAGACCCAGTACTTC. Translating it yields CASMGGIGETQYF.

J is TRBJ1-1 and V is TRBV10-3; D perhaps matches TRBD1 (5 bases). Germline lookup yields CDR1 ENHRY and CDR2 SYGVKD. Trimming pared 8 bases from V and 0 bases from J, leaving 7 bases between. The CDR3 runs to 12 residues. Here the CDR3 DNA reads TGTGCCATCGGGGCTTTGAACACTGAAGCTTTCTTT. Translation gives CAIGALNTEAFF.

The chain recombines TRBV18 with TRBJ2-3, with D perhaps given as TRBD1 or TRBD2 (5 bases each). The V and J ends lost 1 base and 0 bases respectively, with 14 bases between them. Per germline, CDR1 KGHSH and CDR2 LQKENI. This CDR3 has 17 amino acids. This CDR3 reads CASSPLRGRQSTDTQYF. The CDR3 DNA follows: TGTGCCAGCTCACCACTTAGAGGGAGACAGAGCACAGATACGCAGTATTTT.

The chain couples TRBV2 to TRBJ1-1; 8 nucleotides match TRBD1. The V gene end was trimmed by 3 bases and the J gene end by 5 bases; junction bases not matched to a gene: 2. CDR1 is SNHLY, CDR2 FYNNEI, per germline. The CDR3 spans 13 residues. The CDR3 loop is CASSDQGATEAFF. CDR3 DNA sequence: TGTGCCAGCAGTGATCAGGGGGCGACTGAAGCTTTCTTT.

The chain is built from TRBV4-1 and TRBJ1-1; 9 nucleotides line up with TRBD1. Per germline, CDR1 MGHRA and CDR2 YSYEKL. The CDR3 is made up of 16 amino acids. With V trimmed by 5 bases and J by 1 base, 8 bases remained unmatched. The CDR3 reads CASSMDRGAGNTEAFF. For the CDR3, the DNA is TGCGCCAGCAGCATGGACAGGGGCGCTGGGAACACTGAAGCTTTCTTT.

V usage is TRBV30 and J usage is TRBJ1-1; D call uncertain. CDR1 GTSNPN and CDR2 SVGIG come from the germline V gene (reference sequence). The CDR3 contains 14 residues. V was cut by 0 bases and J by 3 bases, with 11 bases left in between. The CDR3 nucleotides read TGTGCCTGGAGTGTTTGGAGGGAGGACACTGAAGCTTTCTTT. This gives the protein CAWSVWREDTEAFF.

The chain couples TRBV12-5 to TRBJ2-5; the match to TRBD1 covers 7 bases. Germline assignment: CDR1 LGHNT and CDR2 FRNRAP. The CDR3 totals 17 residues. The ends lost 3 bases at V and 2 bases at J; junction bases unmatched: 12. The CDR3 sequence is CASGFRLQGVCQETQYF. CDR3 bases: TGTGCTAGTGGTTTCCGTCTCCAGGGGGTTTGTCAAGAGACCCAGTACTTC.

A note on this clone: The sample contains more than one DNA sequence encoding this CDR3. This rearrangement joins TRBV15 to TRBJ1-1; D uncertain. V lost 1 base and J lost 1, with 4 bases in between. The CDR3 has 13 amino acids. Per the germline V gene, CDR1 is LNHNV and CDR2 is YYDKDF (reference sequence). The CDR3 sequence: CATSRGTNTEAFF. In DNA, the CDR3 is TGTGCCACCAGCAGAGGGACGAACACTGAAGCTTTCTTT.

The chain joins TRBV2 to TRBJ1-5; D call uncertain. With 1 base removed from V and 11 bases from J, the gap between germline ends came to 15 bases. This CDR3 has 14 residues. Germline V CDR1 and CDR2: SNHLY, FYNNEI. The CDR3 nucleotides are TGTGCCAGCAGTGAAGAGGGAGGACCCACGGCCCAGCATTTT. Translating it yields CASSEEGGPTAQHF.

This chain uses TRBV19 with TRBJ1-5; D might be TRBD1 (5 bases). Looked up from germline, CDR1 is LNHDA and CDR2 is SQIVND (reference sequence). Trimming removed 3 bases from V and 6 bases from J, with 12 bases in between. The CDR3 length is 14 residues. The DNA of the CDR3 is TGTGCCAGTAGTATCTCGGGGGTTCCTCAGCCCCAGCATTTT. Its protein is CASSISGVPQPQHF. Full variable domain (outside the CDR3, taken from reference TRBV19 and TRBJ1-5): DGGITQSPKYLFRKEGQNVTLSCEQNLNHDAMYWYRQDPGQGLRLIYYSQIVNDFQKGDIAEGYSVSREKKESFPLTVTSAQKNPTAFYLCASSISGVPQPQHFGDGTRLSIL.

This chain joins TRBV2 and TRBJ1-1; D call uncertain. Germline CDR1 and CDR2: SNHLY and FYNNEI. Trimming removed 10 bases at V and 2 bases at J, with 8 bases between. The CDR3 runs to 11 residues. CDR3 coding DNA: TGTGCCACCTTACTTAACACTGAAGCTTTCTTT. Amino acids: CATLLNTEAFF.

CDR3 sequence reads: CAISVEADTQYF. In DNA, the CDR3 is TGTGCCATCAGTGTGGAAGCAGATACGCAGTATTTT. The chain links TRBV10-3 to TRBJ2-3; D is unclear. The length of the CDR3 is 12 residues. Looked up from germline, CDR1 is ENHRY and CDR2 is SYGVKD. V gave up 4 bases and J gave up 4 bases, with 6 bases separating them.

The chain is built from TRBV10-3 and TRBJ2-7, with a weak D call TRBD2 (5 bases). Germline V gene sequence: CDR1 ENHRY, CDR2 SYGVKD. V was pared by 7 bases and J by 6 bases, with 16 bases between. The CDR3 covers 13 residues. The CDR3 loop is CAIMKNSEGEQYF. CDR3 coding DNA: TGTGCCATCATGAAAAACTCTGAGGGCGAGCAGTACTTC.

The chain combines TRBV30 with TRBJ2-1; either TRBD1 or TRBD2 may supply D (5 bases each). The CDR3 consists of 11 residues. Trimming took 5 bases from V and 10 from J, leaving 12 bases between them. Germline assignment: CDR1 GTSNPN and CDR2 SVGIG (reference sequence). The CDR3 here is CAWGATREQFF. Written as DNA, the CDR3 is TGTGCCTGGGGGGCCACTAGGGAGCAGTTCTTC.

The genes are TRBV5-4 and TRBJ2-3, with D perhaps matching TRBD2 (6 bases). Looked up from germline, CDR1 is SGHNT and CDR2 is YYREEE (reference sequence). This CDR3 spans 17 amino acids. V shed 1 base and J shed 0 bases, with 15 bases lying between them. CDR3: CASSLRGAPTSTDTQYF. The DNA for the CDR3 is TGTGCCAGCAGCTTGCGCGGGGCCCCCACTAGCACAGATACGCAGTATTTT.

Regarding this clone: Relative to the germline gene, one junction end is altered; a read error may explain this. The rearrangement uses TRBV7-9 and TRBJ2-5; no reliable D call. Per germline, CDR1 SEHNR and CDR2 FQNEAQ (reference sequence). The CDR3 sequence is 14 residues long. In nucleotides, the CDR3 is TGTGCCAGCAGCCGGTGGGGTGATTTAGAGCCCCAGTACTTC. This translates into CASSRWGDLEPQYF.

In its sample, this clone was seen once. Here the CDR3 reads CASSLSGGAKEQYF. DNA for the CDR3: TGCGCCAGCAGCCTTAGCGGGGGGGCCAAGGAGCAGTACTTC. The chain employs TRBV5-1 and TRBJ2-7, with 11 positions matching TRBD2. The junction had 7 bases not matched to a gene; V was cut back by 4 bases and J by 7 bases. The length of the CDR3 is 14 residues. CDR1 and CDR2 (germline): SGHRS, YFSETQ.

The genes are TRBV10-3 and TRBJ2-7, with D possibly being TRBD1 (6 bases). CDR3 length: 19 amino acids. V was trimmed by 0 bases and J by 7 bases, leaving 28 bases between them. Germline V CDR1 and CDR2: ENHRY, SYGVKD. CDR3 bases: TGTGCCATCAGTGAGTCCGGAGGTTCTGGGGCAGGGGCGCTAGGGGAGCAGTACTTC. It codes for CAISESGGSGAGALGEQYF.

Turning to this clone: In the same sample, other DNA sequences code for this CDR3. V is TRBV4-1 and J is TRBJ1-4, with 9 bases aligning to TRBD1. V trimming: 3 bases; J trimming: 7 bases; junction bases outside the gene matches: 3. Germline assignment: CDR1 MGHRA and CDR2 YSYEKL. This CDR3 region has 14 residues. The CDR3, as DNA: TGCGCCAGCAGCCAGGGACAGGGTGGTGAAAAACTGTTTTTT. Protein: CASSQGQGGEKLFF.

The V call is TRBV11-2, the J call TRBJ2-5, with D perhaps TRBD2 (6 bases). V was clipped by 3 bases and J by 5 bases, with 16 bases between them. The CDR3 is 15 residues long. The V gene's germline CDR1 is SGHAT and CDR2 FQNNGV. CDR3: CASSFEGRPGETQYF. The CDR3 bases are TGTGCCAGCAGCTTTGAAGGGAGGCCGGGGGAGACCCAGTACTTC.

This clone was recorded once. The chain carries TRBV9 and TRBJ1-6, with D perhaps TRBD1 (5 bases). This CDR3 has 14 amino acids. Germline-derived CDR1 and CDR2 are SGDLS and YYNGEE. V was pared by 2 bases and J by 5 bases, with 8 bases between. This CDR3 reads CASSVRVDNSPLHF. In DNA, the CDR3 is TGTGCCAGCAGCGTCAGGGTAGATAATTCACCCCTCCACTTT.

This clone is a singleton in its sample. The chain is built from TRBV11-2 and TRBJ1-4, with TRBD1 identical over 9 bases. In germline, CDR1 is SGHAT, CDR2 FQNNGV. This CDR3 region has 15 residues. Trimming cost V 5 bases and J 4 bases; bases outside gene matches: 5. Written as DNA, the CDR3 is TGTGCCAGCAGCCCCACAGGGGGCCTTAATGAAAAACTGTTTTTT. Amino acid sequence: CASSPTGGLNEKLFF.

In regard to this clone: Other DNA sequences of this sample code for an identical CDR3. The V call is TRBV18, the J call TRBJ2-7; no clear D gene. The CDR3 is 12 residues long. Trimming stripped 5 bases from V and 0 bases from J, with 5 bases between. Germline CDR1 KGHSH, CDR2 LQKENI. In nucleotides, the CDR3 is TGTGCCAGCTCAGGGGACTCCTACGAGCAGTACTTC. Amino acids: CASSGDSYEQYF. The variable domain in full, with the rest retrieved from reference TRBV18 and TRBJ2-7, is NAGVMQNPRHLVRRRGQEARLRCSPMKGHSHVYWYRQLPEEGLKFMVYLQKENIIDESGMPKERFSAEFPKEGPSILRIQQVVRGDSAAYFCASSGDSYEQYFGPGTRLTVT.

Comment on this clone: Other DNA sequences of this sample code for an identical CDR3. This rearrangement joins TRBV18 to TRBJ2-7, with 10 bases that match TRBD1. The CDR3 runs to 15 residues. Germline V gives CDR1 KGHSH, CDR2 LQKENI. Germline trimming cut 4 bases from V and 4 bases from J; bases unmatched to any gene: 7. The CDR3 region has the DNA TGTGCCAGCTCACAACCGGGACAGGGGACATACGAGCAGTACTTC. Protein: CASSQPGQGTYEQYF.

The chain is built from TRBV7-9 and TRBJ1-2; D remains ambiguous. The CDR3 covers 14 residues. CDR1 is SEHNR, CDR2 FQNEAQ, per germline (reference sequence). V gave up 3 bases and J gave up 2 bases, with 10 bases separating them. In nucleotides, the CDR3 is TGTGCCAGCAGCTTTAGCGAACAGAACTATGGCTACACCTTC. It translates to CASSFSEQNYGYTF.

With respect to this clone: Other DNA sequences in the same sample also yield this CDR3. The genes are TRBV18 and TRBJ1-1; the D is unclear. The germline V and J ends were trimmed by 2 bases and 2 bases, with 6 bases remaining between them. The CDR3 runs 13 residues. Germline-derived CDR1 and CDR2 are KGHSH and LQKENI. CDR3 sequence (DNA): TGTGCCAGCTCACCAACACGTAACACTGAAGCTTTCTTT. Its protein is CASSPTRNTEAFF.

The J gene is TRBJ1-5, the V gene TRBV7-2; D is unclear. This CDR3 comprises 14 residues. The ends were cut back, 1 base at V and 5 bases at J, with 9 bases in the middle. The germline V gene has CDR1 SGHTA and CDR2 FQGNSA. CDR3 coding DNA: TGTGCCAGCAGCTTAGGAGGGTGGGATCAGCCCCAGCATTTT. Translating it yields CASSLGGWDQPQHF. The full variable domain, rest sourced from reference TRBV7-2 and TRBJ1-5, is GAGVSQSPSNKVTEKGKDVELRCDPISGHTALYWYRQSLGQGLEFLIYFQGNSAPDKSGLPSDRFSAERTGGSVSTLTIQRTQQEDSAVYLCASSLGGWDQPQHFGDGTRLSIL.